Listed here are 9 T cell receptor beta chains from one sample, sequenced in a study of a mutant IDH1 vaccine in newly diagnosed glioma. Here immunoSEQ multiplex PCR was the method, and the copy in TCRdb shows in-frame clones only, minus some. The data contain about 46,000 clones, almost 95% of them seen just once; the ten biggest clones take up about 2.1%. The time point: week 35, safety follow-up. Each vaccine dose was 300 ug of mutant IDH1 20-mer peptide, with topical imiquimod. These TCRs are of unknown antigen specificity. This sample comprised PBMCs, obtained from a glioma patient whose treatment included an IDH1 peptide vaccine. Receptors originate from a man aged 45 to 65 with glioma.

The sample holds one count of this clone. The chain has TRBV6-6 and TRBJ2-3; D gene ambiguous. The CDR3 extends over 12 amino acids. Deletions cut 0 bases from V and 6 bases from J, with 4 bases between. From germline, CDR1 is MNHNY and CDR2 SVGAGI (reference sequence). The CDR3 here is CASSYSIDTQYF. The CDR3 DNA is TGTGCCAGCAGTTACTCGATCGATACGCAGTATTTT.

This sequence joins TRBV7-8 and TRBJ2-5, with 7 bases that match TRBD2. The CDR3 is 15 amino acids. Trimming cost V 5 bases and J 5 bases; bases outside gene matches: 11. Germline V lookup: CDR1 SGHVS, CDR2 FQNEAQ. The CDR3 nucleotides read TGTGCCAGCAGCCAAAGGACTAGTGGGGGTGAGACCCAGTACTTC. It specifies CASSQRTSGGETQYF.

V usage is TRBV5-1 and J usage is TRBJ2-7, with 7 bases that match TRBD1. This CDR3 spans 14 amino acids. V was clipped by 4 bases and J by 5 bases; unmatched bases: 9. Germline CDR1 SGHRS, CDR2 YFSETQ. CDR3 loop: CASSTPGTVHEQYF. In nucleotides, the CDR3 is TGCGCCAGCAGCACCCCCGGGACAGTGCACGAGCAGTACTTC.

This rearrangement joins TRBV15 to TRBJ2-5; TRBD2 is a possible D gene (5 bases). Germline CDR1 is LNHNV and CDR2 is YYDKDF (reference sequence). This CDR3 has 14 amino acids. Trimming shortened V by 0 bases and J by 5 bases, and 10 bases separated the two germline ends. CDR3 nucleotide sequence: TGTGCCACCAGCAGAGATCGGGGAAGCGAGACCCAGTACTTC. Its protein product is CATSRDRGSETQYF. The whole variable domain, remainder taken from reference TRBV15 and TRBJ2-5, is DAMVIQNPRYQVTQFGKPVTLSCSQTLNHNVMYWYQQKSSQAPKLLFHYYDKDFNNEADTPDNFQSRRPNTSFCFLDIRSPGLGDTAMYLCATSRDRGSETQYFGPGTRLLVL.

The CDR3 DNA follows: TGCGCCAGCAGCACCGCAGGGGGACTCACTGGGAGCCCTTTTAGAAACATTCAGTACTTC. It encodes CASSTAGGLTGSPFRNIQYF. The V call is TRBV5-1, the J call TRBJ2-4; D possibly corresponds to TRBD1 (7 bases). Trimming removed 4 bases from V and 6 bases from J, with 32 bases in between. Per the germline V gene, CDR1 is SGHRS and CDR2 is YFSETQ. The CDR3 totals 20 residues. The complete variable domain, with remaining parts taken from reference TRBV5-1 and TRBJ2-4, reads KAGVTQTPRYLIKTRGQQVTLSCSPISGHRSVSWYQQTPGQGLQFLFEYFSETQRNKGNFPGRFSGRQFSNSRSEMNVSTLELGDSALYLCASSTAGGLTGSPFRNIQYFGAGTRLSVL.

This chain connects TRBV28 to TRBJ1-4; D possibly corresponds to TRBD1 (6 bases). CDR3 length: 15 amino acids. Germline CDR1 is MDHEN and CDR2 is SYDVKM. Trimming removed 7 bases at V and 8 bases at J, with 20 bases between. This chain's CDR3 is CASTRRGARGEKLFF. Here the CDR3 DNA reads TGTGCCAGCACCCGAAGGGGGGCGCGGGGGGAAAAACTGTTTTTT.

This sequence joins TRBV4-1 and TRBJ2-2; no clear D. Trimming cost V 1 base and J 8 bases, with 14 bases left between them. Germline-derived CDR1 and CDR2 are MGHRA and YSYEKL. The CDR3 has 15 amino acids. The chain's CDR3 is CASSQAAQTFGELFF. CDR3 sequence (DNA): TGCGCCAGCAGCCAAGCGGCACAGACCTTTGGGGAGCTGTTTTTT.

The gene calls are TRBV2 and TRBJ2-7; 11 bases match TRBD1. This CDR3 spans 14 amino acids. Losses at the gene ends were 10 bases for V and 2 bases for J; bases not matched to a gene: 7. Germline V gene sequence: CDR1 SNHLY, CDR2 FYNNEI. The CDR3 is CATAPGQGAYEQYF. The CDR3 DNA is TGTGCCACCGCACCGGGACAGGGGGCCTACGAGCAGTACTTC.

The rearrangement joins TRBV19 to TRBJ1-6; 8 bases are a match to TRBD1. The V gene's germline CDR1 is LNHDA and CDR2 SQIVND (reference sequence). The length of the CDR3 is 18 residues. With V trimmed by 9 bases and J by 6 bases, 19 bases remained unmatched. The CDR3 nucleotides are TGTGCCAGAGGGACCGGGACAGGACCGACCACCGCTAATTCACCCCTCCACTTT. Encoded protein: CARGTGTGPTTANSPLHF.